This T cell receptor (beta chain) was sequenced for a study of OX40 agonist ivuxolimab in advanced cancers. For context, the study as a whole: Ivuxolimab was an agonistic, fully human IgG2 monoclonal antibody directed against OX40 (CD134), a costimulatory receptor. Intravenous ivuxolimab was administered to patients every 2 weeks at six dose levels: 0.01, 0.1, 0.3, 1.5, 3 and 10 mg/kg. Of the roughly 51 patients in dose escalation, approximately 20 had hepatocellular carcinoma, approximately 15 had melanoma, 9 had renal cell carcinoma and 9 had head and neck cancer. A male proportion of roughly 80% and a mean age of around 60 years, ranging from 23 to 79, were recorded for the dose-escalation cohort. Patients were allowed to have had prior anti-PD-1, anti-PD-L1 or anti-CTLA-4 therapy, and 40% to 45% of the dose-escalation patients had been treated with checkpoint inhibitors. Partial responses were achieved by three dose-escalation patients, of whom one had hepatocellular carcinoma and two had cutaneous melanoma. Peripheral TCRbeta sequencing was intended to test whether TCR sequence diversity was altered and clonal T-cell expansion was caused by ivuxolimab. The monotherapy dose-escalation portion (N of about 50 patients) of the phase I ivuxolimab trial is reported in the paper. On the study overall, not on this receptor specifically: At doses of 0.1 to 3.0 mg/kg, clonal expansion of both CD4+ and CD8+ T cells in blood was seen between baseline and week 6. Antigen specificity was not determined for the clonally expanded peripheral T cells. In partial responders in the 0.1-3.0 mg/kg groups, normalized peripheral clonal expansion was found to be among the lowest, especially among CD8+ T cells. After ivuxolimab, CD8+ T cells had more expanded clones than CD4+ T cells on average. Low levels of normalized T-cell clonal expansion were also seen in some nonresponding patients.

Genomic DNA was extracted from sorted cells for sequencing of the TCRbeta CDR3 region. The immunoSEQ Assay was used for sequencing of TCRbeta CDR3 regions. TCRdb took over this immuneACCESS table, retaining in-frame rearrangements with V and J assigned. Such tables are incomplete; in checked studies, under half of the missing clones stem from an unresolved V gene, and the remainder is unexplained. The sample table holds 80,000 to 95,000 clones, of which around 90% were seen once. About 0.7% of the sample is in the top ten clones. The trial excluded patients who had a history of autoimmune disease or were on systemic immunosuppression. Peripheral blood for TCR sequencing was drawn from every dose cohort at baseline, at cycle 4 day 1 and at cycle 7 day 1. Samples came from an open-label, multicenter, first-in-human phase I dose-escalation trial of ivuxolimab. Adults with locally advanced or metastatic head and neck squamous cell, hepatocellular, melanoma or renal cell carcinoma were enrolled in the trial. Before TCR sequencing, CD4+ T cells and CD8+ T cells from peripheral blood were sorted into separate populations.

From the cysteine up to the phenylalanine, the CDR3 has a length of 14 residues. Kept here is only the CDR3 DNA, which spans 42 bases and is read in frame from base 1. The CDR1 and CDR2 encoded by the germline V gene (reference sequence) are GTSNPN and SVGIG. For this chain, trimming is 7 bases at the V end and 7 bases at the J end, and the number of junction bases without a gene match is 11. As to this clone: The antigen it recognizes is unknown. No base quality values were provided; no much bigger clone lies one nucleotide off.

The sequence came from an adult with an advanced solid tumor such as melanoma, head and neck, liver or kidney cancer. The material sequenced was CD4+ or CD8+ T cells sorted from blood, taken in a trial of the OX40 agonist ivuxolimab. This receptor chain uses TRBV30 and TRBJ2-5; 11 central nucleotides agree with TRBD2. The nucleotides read TGTGCCTACACTAGCGGGGGCTCAGGAGGGACCCAGTACTTC. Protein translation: CAYTSGGSGGTQYF.